The 29 T cell receptor beta chains below were found in one sample sequenced in a study of cytomegalovirus exposure and HLA in healthy donors. The PCR used 60 Vbeta and 13 Jbeta primers. Profiled with immunoSEQ multiplex PCR; TCRdb holds only in-frame clones, not every one. Of about 62,000 clones detected, just under 80% appear once; the ten largest clones hold approximately 9.9%. Sequenced material: PBMCs. The receptors derive from a man aged 35 to 55 in good health and CMV-seronegative.

J is TRBJ2-1 and V is TRBV5-1, with a tentative D call TRBD2 (6 bases). The CDR3 length is 16 residues. The ends were cut back, 4 bases at V and 0 bases at J, with 14 bases in the middle. Germline values: CDR1 SGHRS, CDR2 YFSETQ. The CDR3 sequence: CASSPSGGDSYNEQFF. The CDR3 DNA reads as TGCGCCAGCAGCCCCTCCGGCGGGGACTCCTACAATGAGCAGTTCTTC.

This clone came up a few times. Only one base separates this from a far larger clonotype, so it likely reflects a read error. The V call is TRBV4-1, the J call TRBJ2-7, with D possibly TRBD1 on 5 matching bases. Between the trimmed V and J ends, which lost 5 bases and 3 bases, there was a span of 8 bases. Germline-derived CDR1 and CDR2 are MGHRA and YSYEKL. CDR3 size: 12 residues. CDR3 in amino acids: CASSLTGYEQYF. The DNA for the CDR3 is TGCGCCAGCAGCTTAACAGGCTACGAGCAGTACTTC.

This clone showed up just once. The chain links TRBV29-1 to TRBJ2-2; D is unresolved. Per the germline V gene, CDR1 is SQVTM and CDR2 is ANQGSEA. This CDR3 has 14 residues. Between the trimmed V and J ends, which lost 4 bases and 1 base, there was a span of 10 bases. The DNA for the CDR3 is TGCAGCGTTGCCCCGACACAGAACACCGGGGAGCTGTTTTTT. Its protein product is CSVAPTQNTGELFF.

This clone has more than one count but fewer than ten. CDR3 sequence reads: CASSFWGGEQFF. CDR3 DNA: TGTGCCAGCAGTTTCTGGGGGGGTGAGCAGTTCTTC. J is TRBJ2-1 and V is TRBV28, with 7 bases matching TRBD2. CDR3 size: 12 residues. In germline, CDR1 is MDHEN, CDR2 SYDVKM. Trimming at V came to 3 bases and at J to 9 bases, leaving 2 bases not matched to a gene.

This chain uses TRBV29-1 with TRBJ2-7; D uncertain. The V gene lost 4 bases and the J gene lost 5 bases, with 9 bases spanning the gap. This CDR3 contains 11 residues. CDR1 SQVTM and CDR2 ANQGSEA come from the germline V gene. For the CDR3, the DNA is TGCAGCGTTGCGCCGGGTAACGAGCAGTACTTC. Its translation: CSVAPGNEQYF.

This clone was picked up one time. The CDR3, as DNA: TGTGCCAGCTCACCTCCGGGACAGGGAGATAGCAATCAGCCCCAGCATTTT. Translating it yields CASSPPGQGDSNQPQHF. This chain uses TRBV18 with TRBJ1-5; 9 bases fit TRBD1. The J segment lost 0 bases and the V segment lost 3 bases, leaving 6 bases of the junction unmatched. The CDR3 contains 17 residues. Per germline, CDR1 KGHSH and CDR2 LQKENI.

The CDR3 loop reads CASSEVQAFPGNTIYF. CDR3 coding DNA: TGTGCCAGCAGTGAGGTCCAGGCCTTTCCTGGAAACACCATATATTTT. The gene calls are TRBV2 and TRBJ1-3; D is uncertain. The CDR3 contains 16 residues. Germline values: CDR1 SNHLY, CDR2 FYNNEI. V was clipped by 3 bases and J by 2 bases, with 14 bases between them.

This chain connects TRBV5-4 to TRBJ2-1, with TRBD2 identical over 11 bases. Germline lookup yields CDR1 SGHNT and CDR2 YYREEE (reference sequence). The ends lost 3 bases at V and 5 bases at J; junction bases unmatched: 4. This CDR3 is 15 amino acids long. CDR3 region: CASSSLAGEHNEQFF. The DNA of the CDR3 is TGTGCCAGCAGCTCACTAGCGGGGGAGCACAATGAGCAGTTCTTC.

V is TRBV2 and J is TRBJ1-2, with 8 nucleotides matching TRBD1. Germline assignment: CDR1 SNHLY and CDR2 FYNNEI. J lost 7 bases, V lost 11 bases, and 12 bases had no gene match. This CDR3 comprises 13 residues. The CDR3 nucleotides read TGTGCCGGGGATTCCGCAGGGGGCGGTGGCTACACCTTC. As protein: CAGDSAGGGGYTF.

This chain joins TRBV6-5 and TRBJ2-7; 7 nucleotides match TRBD2. J was trimmed by 4 bases and V by 6 bases; bases with no gene match: 12. Germline V CDR1 and CDR2: MNHEY, SVGAGI. CDR3 length equals 15 residues. Here the CDR3 reads CASRPSREARYEQYF. In DNA, the CDR3 is TGTGCCAGCAGACCGTCCCGGGAGGCTAGGTACGAGCAGTACTTC.

The chain is built from TRBV28 and TRBJ2-2, with D maybe TRBD1 (5 bases). Trimming removed 9 bases from V and 7 bases from J, with 18 bases in between. This CDR3 comprises 14 residues. CDR1 is MDHEN and CDR2 is SYDVKM in the germline V gene. CDR3 bases: TGTGCCAGGGGGTTGGGCAGGGATGGCGGGGAGCTGTTTTTT. Amino acids: CARGLGRDGGELFF.

This clone occurred once. V usage is TRBV7-9 and J usage is TRBJ2-4; TRBD2 aligns across 11 bases. Trimming at V came to 0 bases and at J to 6 bases, leaving 4 bases not matched to a gene. This CDR3 region has 16 residues. Looked up from germline, CDR1 is SEHNR and CDR2 is FQNEAQ (reference sequence). CDR3 amino acids: CASSLASGTSGNIQYF. The CDR3 DNA sequence: TGTGCCAGCAGCTTAGCCTCCGGGACTAGCGGAAACATTCAGTACTTC. Using reference TRBV7-9 and TRBJ2-4 for the parts outside the CDR3, the full variable domain is DTGVSQNPRHKITKRGQNVTFRCDPISEHNRLYWYRQTLGQGPEFLTYFQNEAQLEKSRLLSDRFSAERPKGSFSTLEIQRTEQGDSAMYLCASSLASGTSGNIQYFGAGTRLSVL.

The V gene is TRBV19, the J gene TRBJ1-6; D gene unclear. V was pared by 1 base and J by 0 bases, with 10 bases between. The CDR3 totals 17 residues. Germline V lookup: CDR1 LNHDA, CDR2 SQIVND (reference sequence). The DNA for the CDR3 is TGTGCCAGTAGTATAGCGCGGGAGAGCTCCTATAATTCACCCCTCCACTTT. Translating gives CASSIARESSYNSPLHF.

The chain joins TRBV5-4 to TRBJ1-2, with TRBD1 matching over 11 bases. The V segment lost 0 bases and the J segment 3 bases; nucleotides outside the gene matches: 1. CDR3 size: 15 residues. The V gene's germline CDR1 is SGHNT and CDR2 YYREEE (reference sequence). Here the CDR3 DNA reads TGTGCCAGCAGCTTGGGGGGACAGGGGGACTATGGCTACACCTTC. Protein: CASSLGGQGDYGYTF.

The genes are TRBV10-2 and TRBJ2-2, with TRBD1 matching 11 bases. Germline trimming cut 2 bases from V and 8 bases from J; bases unmatched to any gene: 7. The CDR3 sequence is 16 residues long. The germline V gene has CDR1 WSHSY and CDR2 SAAADI. The CDR3 spells CASSEKRTGGGGELFF. CDR3 in DNA: TGCGCCAGCAGTGAGAAGAGGACAGGGGGCGGGGGGGAGCTGTTTTTT.

The rearrangement links TRBV6-1 to TRBJ1-1; 7 bases map to TRBD1. The CDR3 is 12 amino acids. The germline V gene encodes CDR1 MNHNS and CDR2 SASEGT. After removal of 3 bases from V and 6 bases from J, the junction contained 1 base not matched to a gene. CDR3 sequence reads: CASSETGSEAFF. The CDR3 nucleotides read TGTGCCAGCAGTGAGACAGGGTCTGAAGCTTTCTTT.

The chain employs TRBV27 and TRBJ2-1; 8 nucleotides line up with TRBD2. V lost 6 bases, J lost 8 bases, and 15 bases stayed unmatched. The CDR3 is made up of 16 amino acids. Germline V CDR1 and CDR2: MNHEY, SMNVEV (reference sequence). In DNA form, the CDR3 reads TGTGCCAGCAGGCGAGCGGGGGCCGCGGGGGGTTATGAGCAGTTCTTC. It specifies CASRRAGAAGGYEQFF.

This clone was counted between two and nine times. The CDR3 DNA reads as TGTGCCAGTAGGCCGAAGACAGGGGGATACTATGGCTACACCTTC. The encoded protein is CASRPKTGGYYGYTF. V gene TRBV19 combines with J gene TRBJ1-2; 9 bases fit TRBD1. V lost 6 bases, J lost 3 bases, and 8 bases stayed unmatched. CDR1 and CDR2 (germline): LNHDA, SQIVND (reference sequence). The CDR3 contains 15 residues.

The V gene is TRBV6-5, the J gene TRBJ1-6; 8 bases map to TRBD1. The germline CDR1 and CDR2 sequences are MNHEY and SVGAGI. The CDR3 has 14 residues. With V trimmed by 6 bases and J by 6 bases, 4 bases remained unmatched. This CDR3 reads CASREDRVNSPLHF. The CDR3 nucleotides are TGTGCCAGCAGAGAGGACAGGGTTAATTCACCCCTCCACTTT.

In this sample, this clone turned up a few times. The chain uses TRBV6-4 and TRBJ2-2, with D possibly matching TRBD1 (6 bases). CDR3 length: 14 amino acids. The germline V gene encodes CDR1 MRHNA and CDR2 SNTAGT. Trimming stripped 7 bases from V and 4 bases from J, with 13 bases between. CDR3 bases: TGTGCCAGCATCTGGGGGCATCCCACCGGGGAGCTGTTTTTT. Translation: CASIWGHPTGELFF.

The chain couples TRBV19 to TRBJ1-3; D is ambiguous. V gave up 0 bases and J gave up 0 bases, with 12 bases separating them. Germline V gene sequence: CDR1 LNHDA, CDR2 SQIVND (reference sequence). The CDR3 runs 17 residues. The CDR3 DNA reads TGTGCCAGTAGTATAGATGATCTCCGGTCCTCTGGAAACACCATATATTTT. Translating gives CASSIDDLRSSGNTIYF.

This clone was detected only once. DNA of the CDR3: TGTGCCAGCAGTAGGGACAGCGTCACCGGGGAGCTGTTTTTT. Translation: CASSRDSVTGELFF. This sequence joins TRBV6-5 and TRBJ2-2, with 7 bases fitting TRBD1. CDR3 length equals 14 residues. With V trimmed by 5 bases and J by 4 bases, 4 bases remained unmatched. In germline, CDR1 is MNHEY, CDR2 SVGAGI.

This clone has just a few counts. The chain joins TRBV19 to TRBJ2-1; D may be TRBD1 (6 bases). The CDR3 is 13 residues long. From germline, CDR1 is LNHDA and CDR2 SQIVND (reference sequence). Trimming cost V 0 bases and J 6 bases, with 6 bases left between them. This CDR3 reads CASSIEGANEQFF. The CDR3 nucleotides read TGTGCCAGTAGTATAGAGGGGGCCAATGAGCAGTTCTTC.

The chain recombines TRBV5-6 with TRBJ1-4; no definite D call. The CDR3 has 14 amino acids. The ends were cut back, 6 bases at V and 7 bases at J, with 16 bases in the middle. CDR1 SGHDT and CDR2 YYEEEE come from the germline V gene. DNA for the CDR3: TGTGCCAGCACCCTGCCCAGACTCCGTGAAAAACTGTTTTTT. It yields the protein CASTLPRLREKLFF.

This clone was counted once. This chain's CDR3 is CASRQGAGFDTQYF. CDR3 DNA sequence: TGTGCCAGTAGACAGGGGGCGGGTTTTGATACGCAGTATTTT. The chain uses TRBV19 and TRBJ2-3; 9 positions agree with TRBD1. CDR1 and CDR2 (germline): LNHDA, SQIVND (reference sequence). The CDR3 has 14 residues. Trimming at V came to 6 bases and at J to 6 bases, leaving 7 bases not matched to a gene.

This rearrangement joins TRBV7-8 to TRBJ1-4; D perhaps matches TRBD1 (5 bases). V was pared by 3 bases and J by 2 bases, with 16 bases between. From germline, CDR1 is SGHVS and CDR2 FQNEAQ. This CDR3 has 17 amino acids. The CDR3 nucleotides read TGTGCCAGCAGCTTGTACATCTCAGGGTTGACTAATGAAAAACTGTTTTTT. Translating gives CASSLYISGLTNEKLFF.

This clone was observed once. The chain uses TRBV6-1 and TRBJ1-2; 9 bases match TRBD1. The germline V gene has CDR1 MNHNS and CDR2 SASEGT. This CDR3 is 13 amino acids long. The V gene end was trimmed by 5 bases and the J gene end by 10 bases; junction bases not matched to a gene: 8. CDR3 region: CASSSGTGSIYTF. The CDR3 nucleotides read TGTGCCAGCAGTTCTGGGACAGGGAGTATCTACACCTTC.

This clone was observed a handful of times. The V call is TRBV6-5, the J call TRBJ1-1; tentative D call: TRBD1 (5 bases). Trimming removed 4 bases from V and 3 bases from J, with 15 bases in between. The CDR3 has 15 residues. Germline V gene lookup returns CDR1 MNHEY and CDR2 SVGAGI. CDR3 region: CASSSRGASYTEAFF. CDR3 DNA: TGTGCCAGCAGTTCCCGCGGGGCAAGCTACACTGAAGCTTTCTTT.

The V and J genes are TRBV7-6 and TRBJ2-5, with no clear D. The germline CDR1 and CDR2 sequences are SGHVS and FNYEAQ. The V and J ends lost 0 bases and 5 bases respectively, with 4 bases between them. The CDR3 runs to 12 residues. CDR3 sequence (DNA): TGTGCCAGCAGCTTAGCAGCGGAGACCCAGTACTTC. Residues: CASSLAAETQYF.